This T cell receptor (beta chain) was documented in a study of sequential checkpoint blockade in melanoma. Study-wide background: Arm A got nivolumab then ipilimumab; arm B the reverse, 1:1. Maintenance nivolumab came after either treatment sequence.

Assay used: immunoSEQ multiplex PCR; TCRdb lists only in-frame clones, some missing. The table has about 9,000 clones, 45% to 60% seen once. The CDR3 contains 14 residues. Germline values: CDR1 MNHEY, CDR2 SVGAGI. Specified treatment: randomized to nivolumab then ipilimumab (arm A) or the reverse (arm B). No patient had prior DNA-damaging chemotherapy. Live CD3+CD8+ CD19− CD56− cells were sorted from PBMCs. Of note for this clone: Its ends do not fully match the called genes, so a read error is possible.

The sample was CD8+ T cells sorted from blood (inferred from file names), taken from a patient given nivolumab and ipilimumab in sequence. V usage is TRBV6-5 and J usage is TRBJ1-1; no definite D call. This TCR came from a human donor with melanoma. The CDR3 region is CASSDSAENTEAFF. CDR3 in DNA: TGTGCCAGCAGTGACTCCGCGGAGAACACTGAAGCTTTCTTT.